This T cell receptor (beta chain) was found in a study of CD8+ T cells in alopecia areata. The study's findings and limits: Elevated clonality characterized lesional scalp relative to normal scalp, particularly in alopecia totalis/universalis. Sequenced scalp T cells also include alphabeta T cells resident in normal skin.

RNA was extracted and reverse transcribed into cDNA as the sequencing template. The table came from immunoSEQ multiplex PCR; TCRdb's copy has only in-frame clones and leaves some out. Of more than 95,000 clones in the sample, 45% to 50% are singletons; the top ten hold over 9.5%. Germline V gives CDR1 SQVTM, CDR2 ANQGSEA. This CDR3 region has 13 residues. Trimming removed 1 base from V and 6 bases from J, with 10 bases in between. Points on this clone: Its antigen is still unknown.

Starting from PBMCs, sorting isolated CD4+ and CD8+ T cells. V and J are TRBV29-1 and TRBJ2-1; possibly TRBD1 for D (5 bases). The sequenced sample consisted of NKG2D-low CD8+ T cells sorted from blood. This receptor was obtained from a human donor with alopecia areata. This chain's CDR3 is CSVEGGRINEQFF. The DNA of the CDR3 is TGCAGCGTTGAAGGGGGCAGAATCAATGAGCAGTTCTTC.